A selection of T cell receptor beta chains follows, all from one sample in a study of T cell responses to AZD1222 COVID-19 vaccine. Method: immunoSEQ multiplex PCR; TCRdb's copy keeps in-frame clones and lacks some. The table records more than 95,000 clones, around 90% of them present only once. The sequencing here drew on peripheral blood, taken 28 days after the second AZD1222 dose. These receptor sequences come from an adult who received the AZD1222 COVID-19 vaccine. Each CDR3 is given without its conserved first and last residue. A D gene is named only where the DNA matches it firmly.

d_gene,v_gene,j_gene,CDR3aa
-,TRBV2,TRBJ1-3,ASSPDWSSGNTIY
TRBD1,TRBV6-6,TRBJ1-2,ASSYPGQDEGYT
TRBD2,TRBV27,TRBJ2-5,ASKGTSGWRETQY
TRBD1,TRBV19,TRBJ1-6,ASSIAGTGRSSPLH
-,TRBV30,TRBJ1-1,AWSISRDVGFLNTEAF
TRBD1,TRBV18,TRBJ1-2,ASSPGTGDYGYT
TRBD2,TRBV27,TRBJ2-2,ASTMILAGGQNTGELF
-,TRBV11-2,TRBJ1-2,ASSLESGNYGYT
TRBD1,TRBV18,TRBJ1-2,ASSPVQGAGYGYT
TRBD1,TRBV30,TRBJ1-6,AWSGQGLGPLH
-,TRBV21-1,TRBJ1-1,ASSKEGDTEAF
-,TRBV3-1/TRBV3-2,TRBJ1-1,ASSQGNTEAF
TRBD2,TRBV11-2,TRBJ2-7,ASSKKIGLGSYEQY
TRBD1,TRBV19,TRBJ1-2,ASHSQDRAFGYT
-,TRBV20-1,TRBJ1-5,SASGRENQPQH
-,TRBV3-1/TRBV3-2,TRBJ1-4,ASSRRDTGEKLF
-,TRBV7-3,TRBJ2-1,ASSLIAGPYNEQF
-,TRBV7-6,TRBJ2-1,ASSFKAHEQF
-,TRBV30,TRBJ2-7,AWSAGTRSSYEQY
-,TRBV9,TRBJ1-2,ASSVEGRYGYT
TRBD1,TRBV16,TRBJ1-2,ASSQSTGLYGYT
-,TRBV7-3,TRBJ2-3,ASSLAGLVSTDTQY
-,TRBV9,TRBJ1-5,ASSPDQSNQPQH
TRBD2,TRBV6-2/TRBV6-3,TRBJ2-1,ASSHGLAGGYPYNEQF
-,TRBV6-5,TRBJ1-2,ASSPRGYGYT
-,TRBV10-3,TRBJ1-6,AISDRASESPLH
TRBD1,TRBV6-5,TRBJ2-5,ASSYTGAQETQY
-,TRBV28,TRBJ2-3,ASYPAVVWDTQY
-,TRBV28,TRBJ2-4,ASSPSQSGIAKNIQY
-,TRBV15,TRBJ1-2,ATSREGGHWGYT
-,TRBV7-9,TRBJ1-2,ASSPLLSDSYT
TRBD1,TRBV5-1,TRBJ1-1,ASSGQVRGTEAF